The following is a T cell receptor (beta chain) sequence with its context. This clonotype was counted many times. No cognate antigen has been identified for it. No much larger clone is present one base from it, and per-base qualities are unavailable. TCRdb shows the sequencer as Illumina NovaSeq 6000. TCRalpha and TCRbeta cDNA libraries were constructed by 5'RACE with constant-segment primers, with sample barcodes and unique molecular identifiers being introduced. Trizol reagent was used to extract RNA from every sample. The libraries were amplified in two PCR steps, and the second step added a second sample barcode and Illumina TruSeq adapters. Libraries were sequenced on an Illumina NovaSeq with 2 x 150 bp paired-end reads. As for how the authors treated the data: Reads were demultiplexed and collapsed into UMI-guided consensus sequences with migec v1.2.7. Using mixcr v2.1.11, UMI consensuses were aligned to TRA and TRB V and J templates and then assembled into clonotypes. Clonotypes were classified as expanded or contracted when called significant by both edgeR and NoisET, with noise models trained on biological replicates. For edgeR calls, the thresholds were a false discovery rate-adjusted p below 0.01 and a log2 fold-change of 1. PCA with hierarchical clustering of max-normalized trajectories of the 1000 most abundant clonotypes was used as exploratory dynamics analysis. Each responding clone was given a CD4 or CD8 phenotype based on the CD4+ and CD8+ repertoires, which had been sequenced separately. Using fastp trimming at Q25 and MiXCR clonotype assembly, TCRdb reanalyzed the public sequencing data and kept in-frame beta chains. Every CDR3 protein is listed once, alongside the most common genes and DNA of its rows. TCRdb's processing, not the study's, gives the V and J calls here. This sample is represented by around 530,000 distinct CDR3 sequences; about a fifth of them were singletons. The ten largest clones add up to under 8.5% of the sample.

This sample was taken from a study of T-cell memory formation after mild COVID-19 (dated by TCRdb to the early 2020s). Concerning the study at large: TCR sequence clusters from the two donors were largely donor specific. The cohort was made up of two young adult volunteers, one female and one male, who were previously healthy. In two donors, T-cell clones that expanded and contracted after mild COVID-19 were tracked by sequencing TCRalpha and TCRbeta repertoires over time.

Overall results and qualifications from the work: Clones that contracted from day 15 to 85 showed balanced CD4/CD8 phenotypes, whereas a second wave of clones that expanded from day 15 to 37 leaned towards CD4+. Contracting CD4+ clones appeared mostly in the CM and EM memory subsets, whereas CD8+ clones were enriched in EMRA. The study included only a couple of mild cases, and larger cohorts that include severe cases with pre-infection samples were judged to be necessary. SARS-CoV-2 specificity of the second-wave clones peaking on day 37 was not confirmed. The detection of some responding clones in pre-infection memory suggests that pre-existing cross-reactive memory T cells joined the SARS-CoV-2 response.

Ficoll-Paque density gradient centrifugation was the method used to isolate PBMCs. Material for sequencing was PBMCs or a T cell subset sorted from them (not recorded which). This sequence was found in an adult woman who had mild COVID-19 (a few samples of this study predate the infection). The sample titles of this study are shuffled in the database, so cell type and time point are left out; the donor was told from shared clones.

The encoded CDR3 is CSASGHQDYNEQFF. The base sequence is TGCAGTGCTAGTGGCCACCAAGACTACAATGAGCAGTTCTTC. The V and J segments used are TRBV20-1 and TRBJ2-1; the D segment cannot be called with confidence. From the cysteine through the phenylalanine, the CDR3 covers 14 amino acids. The entry retains the CDR3 DNA only, 42 bases that are in frame from base 1. Based on the germline V gene (reference sequence), the CDR1 and CDR2 sequences are DFQATT and SNEGSKA. The V end loses 3 bases and the J end loses 3 bases, and a stretch of 12 bases separates them.